Detailed here is one T cell receptor beta chain. Its specificity is not known. The data derive from a study of response to subunit inactivated influenza vaccine. Trimming pared 0 bases from V and 3 bases from J, leaving 15 bases between. The length of the CDR3 is 16 residues. Germline CDR1 and CDR2: SGHDT and YYEEEE. Notes on the study in general: Seasonal influenza vaccination, on each occasion, was suggested by the authors to recruit few new T cells.

TCRdb ran MiXCR on the RT-PCR reads and lists one entry per CDR3 protein. The sample lists hundreds of thousands of distinct CDR3 sequences, 15% to 19% occurring once. V usage is TRBV5-6 and J usage is TRBJ1-1; possible D gene TRBD1, 5 bases. The receptor comes from a man in his fifties who received an inactivated influenza vaccine. The source was PBMCs from blood, collected 12 days after vaccination. The CDR3 region has the DNA TGTGCCAGCAGCTTGGTGGGCAGGGAGGGTTACACTGAAGCTTTCTTT. Translating gives CASSLVGREGYTEAFF.